This T cell receptor (beta chain) was documented in a study of CD8 T cells in ankylosing spondylitis. Study-wide results and limits: Eight highly homologous variants made up a TCR beta motif, and this motif appeared characteristic of ankylosing spondylitis blood.

This clonotype was detected a few times. Its cognate antigen is unknown. TCRdb re-called the 5' RACE reads through MiXCR, storing one row per CDR3 protein. The repertoire has 700,000 to 850,000 distinct CDR3 sequences, about 12% of them found once; the top ten carry 0.51%. Germline-derived CDR1 and CDR2 are MNHNY and SVGAGI (reference sequence). The ends were cut back, 6 bases at V and 7 bases at J, with 13 bases in the middle. This CDR3 spans 12 amino acids. The receptor comes from a male donor with ankylosing spondylitis. This chain links TRBV6-6 with TRBJ2-7, with D possibly TRBD2 on 7 matching bases. Sequenced material: blood, either unsorted or a sorted T cell fraction (not recorded which). The CDR3 protein is CASSSGGQEQYF. In DNA form, the CDR3 reads TGTGCCAGCAGCTCCGGGGGGCAGGAGCAGTACTTC.